A selection of T cell receptor beta chains follows, all from one sample in a study of regulatory T cells in long-lasting Graves disease. One entry per CDR3 protein, called by TCRdb with MiXCR from the multiplex PCR reads. Here the sample spans 580,000 or so distinct CDR3 sequences, roughly 15% being singletons. These data also featured in a second study, about T cells in Graves' hyperthyroidism and ophthalmopathy.

The material sequenced was peripheral blood mononuclear cells (PBMCs), taken at new diagnosis, from a patient treated with antithyroid drugs. Receptors were obtained from a man between 18 and 29 years old with Graves disease. CDR3s include the opening cysteine and the closing phenylalanine or tryptophan. The order of the fields is V gene, D gene, J gene, clone size, CDR3 protein, CDR3 DNA. D genes are given only for firm matches. Rows may omit the clone size; those that give it use once, few, many or a size class.

v_gene: TRBV5-1
d_gene: .
j_gene: TRBJ2-7
abundance: many
CDR3aa: CASSLEGLNGAEQYF
CDR3nt: TGCGCCAGCAGCTTGGAGGGCCTCAACGGAGCCGAGCAGTACTTC

v_gene: TRBV2
d_gene: TRBD2
j_gene: TRBJ2-7
abundance: many
CDR3aa: CASRPGLAGVGKYF
CDR3nt: TGTGCCTCACGCCCGGGACTAGCGGGAGTAGGGAAGTACTTC

v_gene: TRBV15
d_gene: .
j_gene: TRBJ2-1
abundance: many
CDR3aa: CATSYLQAPNDNEQFF
CDR3nt: TGTGCCACCAGTTACCTACAGGCCCCTAATGACAATGAGCAGTTCTTC

v_gene: TRBV27
d_gene: TRBD2
j_gene: TRBJ2-1
abundance: many
CDR3aa: CASSFRGSRFNNEQFF
CDR3nt: TGTGCCAGCAGTTTTCGCGGGAGTCGATTTAACAATGAGCAGTTCTTC

v_gene: TRBV3-1
d_gene: .
j_gene: TRBJ2-3
abundance: many
CDR3aa: CASSQDPVQDGTSTDTQYF
CDR3nt: TGTGCCAGCAGCCAAGATCCCGTTCAGGACGGCACTAGCACAGATACGCAGTATTTT

v_gene: TRBV5-1
d_gene: TRBD1
j_gene: TRBJ1-1
abundance: many
CDR3aa: CASSSDGQVNTEAFF
CDR3nt: TGCGCCAGCAGCTCTGACGGACAGGTGAACACTGAAGCTTTCTTT

v_gene: TRBV7-8
d_gene: .
j_gene: TRBJ1-1
abundance: .
CDR3aa: CASSFTVTTEAFF
CDR3nt: TGTGCCAGCAGCTTTACGGTGACCACTGAAGCTTTCTTT

v_gene: TRBV7-3
d_gene: .
j_gene: TRBJ2-1
abundance: many
CDR3aa: CASSLKGSTGRNEQFF
CDR3nt: TGTGCCAGCAGCTTAAAGGGCTCCACGGGCCGGAATGAGCAGTTCTTC

v_gene: TRBV6-2/TRBV6-3
d_gene: .
j_gene: TRBJ2-1
abundance: many
CDR3aa: CASSYNRGLDNEQFF
CDR3nt: TGTGCCAGCAGTTATAACCGGGGGTTGGACAATGAGCAGTTCTTC

v_gene: TRBV11-2
d_gene: TRBD1
j_gene: TRBJ2-5
abundance: many
CDR3aa: CASSPGQGFQTQYF
CDR3nt: TGTGCCAGCAGCCCGGGACAGGGGTTCCAGACCCAGTACTTC

v_gene: TRBV15
d_gene: .
j_gene: TRBJ1-3
abundance: .
CDR3aa: CATSRDLGQLANTIYF
CDR3nt: TGTGCCACCAGCAGAGATCTTGGGCAACTTGCAAACACCATATATTTT

v_gene: TRBV12-3/TRBV12-4
d_gene: .
j_gene: TRBJ1-2
abundance: many
CDR3aa: CASTSDPHGYTF
CDR3nt: TGTGCCAGCACCTCGGACCCCCATGGCTACACCTTC

v_gene: TRBV5-4
d_gene: TRBD1
j_gene: TRBJ2-5
abundance: .
CDR3aa: CASSSPQTGAQETQYF
CDR3nt: TGTGCCAGCAGCTCACCCCAGACAGGGGCCCAAGAGACCCAGTACTTC

v_gene: TRBV7-2
d_gene: TRBD1
j_gene: TRBJ1-2
abundance: many
CDR3aa: CASSQHQGARTF
CDR3nt: TGTGCCAGCAGCCAACACCAGGGGGCTCGCACCTTC

v_gene: TRBV5-1
d_gene: .
j_gene: TRBJ2-7
abundance: few
CDR3aa: CASSLSRGALYEQYF
CDR3nt: TGCGCCAGCAGCTTGAGTCGCGGGGCTCTCTACGAGCAGTACTTC

v_gene: TRBV28
d_gene: TRBD1
j_gene: TRBJ2-7
abundance: .
CDR3aa: CASSLGPGQGRSYEQYF
CDR3nt: TGTGCCAGCAGTTTGGGGCCGGGACAGGGTCGCTCCTACGAGCAGTACTTC

v_gene: TRBV28
d_gene: .
j_gene: TRBJ1-5
abundance: many
CDR3aa: CASGPQHF
CDR3nt: TGTGCCAGCGGGCCCCAGCATTTT

v_gene: TRBV27
d_gene: .
j_gene: TRBJ1-2
abundance: many
CDR3aa: CASSFTYAGRLSF
CDR3nt: TGTGCCAGCAGTTTTACTTACGCAGGGCGTCTTTCCTTC

v_gene: TRBV9
d_gene: TRBD2
j_gene: TRBJ2-3
abundance: .
CDR3aa: CASSSPPGLAGVTDTQYF
CDR3nt: TGTGCCAGCAGCTCCCCCCCCGGACTAGCGGGAGTAACAGATACGCAGTATTTT

v_gene: TRBV5-1
d_gene: .
j_gene: TRBJ2-3
abundance: few
CDR3aa: CASSFADNTDTQYF
CDR3nt: TGCGCCAGCAGCTTTGCAGACAACACAGATACGCAGTATTTT

v_gene: TRBV18
d_gene: TRBD2
j_gene: TRBJ2-1
abundance: few
CDR3aa: CASAGLVHNEQFF
CDR3nt: TGTGCCAGCGCCGGACTAGTCCACAATGAGCAGTTCTTC

v_gene: TRBV29-1
d_gene: .
j_gene: TRBJ1-1
abundance: .
CDR3aa: CSAFYTEAFF
CDR3nt: TGCAGCGCGTTCTACACTGAAGCTTTCTTT

v_gene: TRBV12-3/TRBV12-4
d_gene: TRBD2
j_gene: TRBJ2-1
abundance: many
CDR3aa: CASSLRLAGYNEQFF
CDR3nt: TGTGCCAGCAGTTTGCGACTAGCGGGGTACAATGAGCAGTTCTTC

v_gene: TRBV7-2
d_gene: .
j_gene: TRBJ2-1
abundance: many
CDR3aa: CASSLAASRHEQFF
CDR3nt: TGTGCCAGCAGCTTAGCGGCTAGCAGACATGAGCAGTTCTTC

v_gene: TRBV27
d_gene: TRBD1
j_gene: TRBJ2-7
abundance: many
CDR3aa: CASSFSGTGYEQYF
CDR3nt: TGTGCCAGCAGTTTTTCCGGGACAGGTTACGAGCAGTACTTC

v_gene: TRBV7-9
d_gene: .
j_gene: TRBJ2-1
abundance: many
CDR3aa: CASSLGRLVYNEQFF
CDR3nt: TGTGCCAGCAGCTTAGGTCGACTAGTCTACAATGAGCAGTTCTTC

v_gene: TRBV29-1
d_gene: .
j_gene: TRBJ1-2
abundance: .
CDR3aa: CSVLGGLDYGYTF
CDR3nt: TGCAGCGTTCTGGGGGGGTTGGACTATGGCTACACCTTC

v_gene: TRBV12-3/TRBV12-4
d_gene: .
j_gene: TRBJ2-1
abundance: many
CDR3aa: CASSSGLKLGQFF
CDR3nt: TGTGCCAGCAGTTCTGGACTGAAACTGGGACAGTTCTTC

v_gene: TRBV7-9
d_gene: .
j_gene: TRBJ1-1
abundance: many
CDR3aa: CASSSALGGTEAFF
CDR3nt: TGTGCCAGCAGCTCAGCTTTAGGGGGTACTGAAGCTTTCTTT

v_gene: TRBV19
d_gene: TRBD1
j_gene: TRBJ1-4
abundance: few
CDR3aa: CASRAQGPTTNEKLFF
CDR3nt: TGTGCCAGTAGAGCACAGGGGCCAACAACTAATGAAAAACTGTTTTTT

v_gene: TRBV3-1
d_gene: .
j_gene: TRBJ2-1
abundance: .
CDR3aa: CASSQELASEQFF
CDR3nt: TGTGCCAGCAGCCAAGAACTAGCCAGTGAGCAGTTCTTC

v_gene: TRBV7-3
d_gene: TRBD2
j_gene: TRBJ2-3
abundance: many
CDR3aa: CASSVAGGMDTQYF
CDR3nt: TGTGCCAGCAGCGTAGCGGGAGGGATGGATACGCAGTATTTT

v_gene: TRBV18
d_gene: .
j_gene: TRBJ2-7
abundance: few
CDR3aa: CASSPMGQGTVEQYF
CDR3nt: TGTGCCAGCTCACCAATGGGGCAAGGCACCGTCGAGCAGTACTTC

v_gene: TRBV20-1
d_gene: TRBD2
j_gene: TRBJ2-3
abundance: .
CDR3aa: CSAGRTSGGRADTQYF
CDR3nt: TGCAGTGCTGGGAGGACTAGCGGGGGGAGAGCAGATACGCAGTATTTT

v_gene: TRBV27
d_gene: TRBD2
j_gene: TRBJ2-7
abundance: .
CDR3aa: CASGRQREVSGYEQYF
CDR3nt: TGTGCCAGCGGCCGGCAGCGGGAGGTCTCGGGTTACGAGCAGTACTTC

v_gene: TRBV20-1
d_gene: .
j_gene: TRBJ1-6
abundance: few
CDR3aa: CSASPNYNSPLHF
CDR3nt: TGCAGTGCTAGTCCGAACTATAATTCACCCCTCCACTTT

v_gene: TRBV19
d_gene: .
j_gene: TRBJ1-1
abundance: .
CDR3aa: CASSITGVMNTEAFF
CDR3nt: TGTGCCAGTAGTATAACCGGGGTCATGAACACTGAAGCTTTCTTT

v_gene: TRBV7-2
d_gene: .
j_gene: TRBJ2-1
abundance: many
CDR3aa: CASSGGLPGNEQFF
CDR3nt: TGTGCCAGCAGCGGGGGACTGCCAGGCAATGAGCAGTTCTTC

v_gene: TRBV5-1
d_gene: TRBD2
j_gene: TRBJ2-5
abundance: .
CDR3aa: CASSPGLAGLQETQYF
CDR3nt: TGCGCCAGCAGCCCAGGACTAGCGGGATTACAAGAGACCCAGTACTTC

v_gene: TRBV20-1
d_gene: TRBD2
j_gene: TRBJ2-7
abundance: .
CDR3aa: CSARGPQRENYEQYF
CDR3nt: TGCAGTGCTAGGGGGCCCCAGCGGGAGAATTACGAGCAGTACTTC

v_gene: TRBV19
d_gene: .
j_gene: TRBJ2-1
abundance: .
CDR3aa: CASSIAPREYEQFF
CDR3nt: TGTGCCAGTAGTATAGCCCCGAGGGAGTATGAGCAGTTCTTC

v_gene: TRBV24-1
d_gene: TRBD2
j_gene: TRBJ2-3
abundance: many
CDR3aa: CATSEAGGPDTQYF
CDR3nt: TGTGCCACCAGTGAAGCGGGAGGGCCAGATACGCAGTATTTT

v_gene: TRBV9
d_gene: .
j_gene: TRBJ2-2
abundance: many
CDR3aa: CASSVGTGELFF
CDR3nt: TGTGCCAGCAGTGTGGGCACCGGGGAGCTGTTTTTT

v_gene: TRBV29-1
d_gene: .
j_gene: TRBJ1-5
abundance: once
CDR3aa: CSVPTPQYSNQPQHF
CDR3nt: TGCAGCGTCCCCACCCCACAGTATAGCAATCAGCCCCAGCATTTT

v_gene: TRBV29-1
d_gene: .
j_gene: TRBJ1-1
abundance: many
CDR3aa: CSGGRWNTEAFF
CDR3nt: TGCAGCGGGGGGAGGTGGAACACTGAAGCTTTCTTT

v_gene: TRBV5-1
d_gene: .
j_gene: TRBJ1-2
abundance: .
CDR3aa: CASSSDSIGGYTF
CDR3nt: TGCGCCAGCAGCTCGGACAGTATTGGGGGCTACACCTTC

v_gene: TRBV5-1
d_gene: .
j_gene: TRBJ1-4
abundance: .
CDR3aa: CASTLMGAGDNEKLFF
CDR3nt: TGCGCCAGCACCTTAATGGGCGCAGGGGACAATGAAAAACTGTTTTTT

v_gene: TRBV12-3/TRBV12-4
d_gene: .
j_gene: TRBJ2-2
abundance: few
CDR3aa: CASSLQAAGELFF
CDR3nt: TGTGCCAGCAGTTTACAGGCTGCCGGGGAGCTGTTTTTT

v_gene: TRBV19
d_gene: .
j_gene: TRBJ1-1
abundance: .
CDR3aa: CASSAVGSNTEAFF
CDR3nt: TGTGCCAGTAGTGCCGTTGGCTCGAACACTGAAGCTTTCTTT

v_gene: TRBV28
d_gene: .
j_gene: TRBJ1-1
abundance: .
CDR3aa: CASSLTAEVNTEAFF
CDR3nt: TGTGCCAGCAGTTTAACAGCGGAAGTAAACACTGAAGCTTTCTTT

v_gene: TRBV5-1
d_gene: TRBD1
j_gene: TRBJ1-2
abundance: .
CDR3aa: CASSPRTRDRVYSRYGYTF
CDR3nt: TGCGCCAGCAGCCCACGAACCCGGGACAGGGTCTACAGTCGCTATGGCTACACCTTC

v_gene: TRBV5-6
d_gene: .
j_gene: TRBJ2-1
abundance: .
CDR3aa: CASSVQGGPYNERFF
CDR3nt: TGTGCCAGCAGCGTACAGGGAGGGCCCTACAATGAGCGGTTCTTC

v_gene: TRBV3-1
d_gene: .
j_gene: TRBJ2-7
abundance: .
CDR3aa: CASGSSGPSREQYF
CDR3nt: TGTGCCAGCGGTTCGTCGGGCCCTTCGCGTGAGCAGTACTTC

v_gene: TRBV6-1
d_gene: .
j_gene: TRBJ1-2
abundance: few
CDR3aa: CASSPGVSYTF
CDR3nt: TGTGCCAGCAGTCCGGGAGTGAGCTACACCTTC

v_gene: TRBV7-9
d_gene: TRBD2
j_gene: TRBJ2-2
abundance: few
CDR3aa: CASSQRLAGGPSTGELFF
CDR3nt: TGTGCCAGCAGCCAACGACTAGCGGGAGGGCCCTCCACCGGGGAGCTGTTTTTT

v_gene: TRBV13
d_gene: .
j_gene: TRBJ2-3
abundance: .
CDR3aa: CASGLNGRRADTQYF
CDR3nt: TGTGCCAGCGGCTTAAATGGGAGGCGGGCAGATACGCAGTATTTT

v_gene: TRBV4-1
d_gene: .
j_gene: TRBJ1-1
abundance: .
CDR3aa: CASSSGQDSVNTEASF
CDR3nt: TGCGCCAGCAGCTCAGGTCAGGACAGCGTGAACACTGAAGCTTCCTTT

v_gene: TRBV18
d_gene: TRBD1
j_gene: TRBJ1-1
abundance: .
CDR3aa: CASSSKTGYTEAFF
CDR3nt: TGTGCCAGCTCATCAAAGACAGGGTACACTGAAGCTTTCTTT